This T cell receptor (beta chain) was sequenced in a study of T cell repertoires in cytomegalovirus infection. Via MiXCR, TCRdb re-called the reads, giving one row per CDR3 protein. The table lists about 740,000 distinct CDR3 sequences, about 40% of them singletons, with 2.8% in the top ten. The V and J ends lost 6 bases and 6 bases respectively, with 15 bases between them. Per germline, CDR1 DFQATT and CDR2 SNEGSKA (reference sequence). The CDR3 is made up of 13 amino acids. The origin of this receptor is a human donor in good health (CMV status not recorded). Some clones in this sample may be carry-over from other donors' samples. The sequenced sample consisted of PBMCs. The chain links TRBV20-1 to TRBJ2-1; no definite D call. The CDR3 sequence: CSAPPGQSNEQFF. CDR3 coding DNA: TGCAGTGCCCCGCCCGGCCAGAGCAATGAGCAGTTCTTC.